This T cell receptor beta chain was identified during a study of CD8 T cells in ankylosing spondylitis. Study-wide findings and caveats: Reportedly, disease-linked clones are significantly enriched in ankylosing spondylitis patients' matched synovial fluid.

It was by quantitative 5'-RACE with molecular barcodes that TCR beta libraries were made. From the 5' RACE reads, TCRdb called clonotypes with MiXCR, one entry per CDR3 protein. The data contain about 200,000 distinct CDR3 sequences, around a quarter of them seen just once; the ten biggest clones take up 5% to 8%. The V gene's germline CDR1 is DFQATT and CDR2 SNEGSKA (reference sequence). V lost 2 bases and J 8 bases, leaving 15 bases between the germline ends. The CDR3 length is 13 residues. In regard to this clonotype: Antigen: not known.

The receptor comes from a male donor with ankylosing spondylitis or in good health (not recorded which). The V gene is TRBV20-1, the J gene TRBJ1-2; no definite D call. Sequenced material: blood, either unsorted or a sorted T cell fraction (not recorded which). The CDR3 coding sequence is TGCAGTGCTAGAAGGGAGGCTGGTATCGGCTACACCTTC. Translated, it gives CSARREAGIGYTF.